The 25 T cell receptor beta chains in this list originate from one sample, sequenced in a study of blood T cell repertoires in COVID-19. TCRdb keeps only in-frame clones here, not all; method: immunoSEQ multiplex PCR. The data hold some 240,000 clones, with 84% observed a single time. Sequenced sample: peripheral blood. Receptors originate from a man aged 50 to 59 with active or convalescent COVID-19.

This clone was counted between two and nine times. This sample includes further DNA sequences coding for the same CDR3. This rearrangement joins TRBV12-5 to TRBJ1-1, with TRBD1 matching 9 bases. Trimming removed 5 bases from V and 11 bases from J; junction bases left unmatched: 6. CDR1 is LGHNT and CDR2 is FRNRAP in the germline V gene. The CDR3 extends over 12 amino acids. The CDR3 nucleotides read TGTGCTAGTGGTCCCGACAGGGGGGGCGCTTTCTTT. It is translated as CASGPDRGGAFF.

This clone was recorded only once. The genes are TRBV5-5 and TRBJ2-7; TRBD1 might be the D (6 bases). Looked up from germline, CDR1 is SGHKS and CDR2 is YYEKEE (reference sequence). The CDR3 contains 15 residues. V was shortened by 2 bases and J by 2 bases, with 14 bases between the two germline ends. The CDR3, as DNA: TGTGCCAGCAGCTTTTTCCGGACAGTGGCCTACGAGCAGTACGTC. Protein: CASSFFRTVAYEQYV.

The CDR3 DNA follows: TGTGCCAGCAGCGTCGTGGGACAGGCCCTCACTGAAGCTTTCTTT. Translating it yields CASSVVGQALTEAFF. The V and J genes are TRBV7-9 and TRBJ1-1; 8 bases map to TRBD1. Looked up from germline, CDR1 is SEHNR and CDR2 is FQNEAQ (reference sequence). This CDR3 spans 15 amino acids. V was clipped by 5 bases and J by 4 bases; unmatched bases: 9.

V gene TRBV3-1 (or the pseudogene TRBV3-2) combines with J gene TRBJ2-1; D might be TRBD1 (6 bases). The CDR3 spans 18 residues. Germline-derived CDR1 and CDR2 are LGHDT and YNNKEL (reference sequence). Trimming removed 0 bases at V and 0 bases at J, with 15 bases between. The CDR3 sequence: CASSQDRRGSSSYNEQFF. For the CDR3, the DNA is TGTGCCAGCAGCCAAGATAGAAGGGGGTCTTCCTCCTACAATGAGCAGTTCTTC.

This clone has ten or more counts. The chain combines TRBV5-4 with TRBJ2-1, with 9 bases aligning to TRBD2. This CDR3 is 16 amino acids long. CDR1 is SGHNT and CDR2 is YYREEE in the germline V gene (reference sequence). Trimming at V came to 0 bases and at J to 4 bases, leaving 5 bases not matched to a gene. CDR3 nucleotides: TGTGCCAGCAGCTTGGAGCGGGGGGCTGGGTACAATGAGCAGTTCTTC. It yields the protein CASSLERGAGYNEQFF.

V and J are TRBV11-2 and TRBJ2-7; 8 bases are a match to TRBD2. Germline assignment: CDR1 SGHAT and CDR2 FQNNGV. Losses at the gene ends were 1 base for V and 3 bases for J; bases not matched to a gene: 5. The length of the CDR3 is 15 residues. CDR3 in amino acids: CASSLGGGQGYEQYF. The CDR3 nucleotides are TGTGCCAGCAGCTTAGGCGGGGGGCAGGGCTACGAGCAGTACTTC.

CDR3 protein: CASSFTGIRTDTQYF. For the CDR3, the DNA is TGTGCCAGTAGTTTCACAGGGATCAGGACAGATACGCAGTATTTT. This chain links TRBV19 with TRBJ2-3, with D possibly TRBD1 on 6 matching bases. Germline assignment: CDR1 LNHDA and CDR2 SQIVND (reference sequence). The V end lost 5 bases, the J end lost 3 bases, and 15 bases lay between the germline ends. This CDR3 comprises 15 residues.

For the CDR3, the DNA is TGTGCCAGCACCCCCGTTGGGGGGACCACTGAAGCTTTCTTT. Translated: CASTPVGGTTEAFF. The rearrangement uses TRBV28 and TRBJ1-1; tentative D call: TRBD1 (5 bases). Trimming removed 7 bases from V and 4 bases from J, with 16 bases in between. CDR3 length: 14 amino acids. The germline gives CDR1 MDHEN, CDR2 SYDVKM.

The chain employs TRBV6-6 and TRBJ1-3; D is uncertain. V was trimmed by 0 bases and J by 4 bases, leaving 4 bases between them. The CDR3 loop spans 13 amino acids. Germline-derived CDR1 and CDR2 are MNHNY and SVGAGI (reference sequence). As DNA, the CDR3 is TGTGCCAGCAGTTACTCCCCGGGAAACACCATATATTTT. Protein: CASSYSPGNTIYF.

This clone was picked up one time. The chain couples TRBV12-3 or TRBV12-4 to TRBJ2-3; D is ambiguous. The germline V and J ends were trimmed by 3 bases and 2 bases, with 6 bases remaining between them. The CDR3 runs to 13 residues. CDR3 loop: CASSLGTTDTQYF. The CDR3 nucleotides read TGTGCCAGCAGTTTGGGCACCACAGATACGCAGTATTTT.

The chain carries TRBV28 and TRBJ1-1; 7 positions agree with TRBD1. V was clipped by 4 bases and J by 11 bases; unmatched bases: 19. Germline CDR1 reads MDHEN; CDR2 reads SYDVKM. This CDR3 has 16 amino acids. CDR3 sequence: CASSSAPTVPPTGAFF. The CDR3 DNA sequence: TGTGCCAGCAGTTCGGCCCCCACCGTACCTCCGACAGGGGCTTTCTTT.

V usage is TRBV27 and J usage is TRBJ2-3, with TRBD2 matching 11 bases. In germline, CDR1 is MNHEY, CDR2 SMNVEV (reference sequence). V lost 3 bases to trimming and J lost 4 bases; unmatched junction nucleotides: 9. CDR3 length equals 17 residues. CDR3 coding DNA: TGTGCCAGCAGTTTGAGGGTAGCGGGGGGGCCCGCAGATACGCAGTATTTT. This encodes CASSLRVAGGPADTQYF.

V is TRBV27 and J is TRBJ1-6; D is uncertain. Germline loops: CDR1 MNHEY, CDR2 SMNVEV (reference sequence). V was trimmed by 2 bases and J by 6 bases, leaving 11 bases between them. The CDR3 totals 15 residues. The CDR3 bases are TGTGCCAGCAGTTTAAGGGTACGGGGTAATTCACCCCTCCACTTT. Translated: CASSLRVRGNSPLHF.

J is TRBJ2-3 and V is TRBV5-4, with 9 bases identical to TRBD2. The V segment lost 4 bases and the J segment 7 bases; nucleotides outside the gene matches: 4. The CDR3 contains 13 residues. Germline values: CDR1 SGHNT, CDR2 YYREEE (reference sequence). This CDR3 reads CASSQRGAHTQYF. In nucleotides, the CDR3 is TGTGCCAGCAGCCAGCGGGGGGCCCATACGCAGTATTTT. Looking up the rest from reference TRBV5-4 and TRBJ2-3 gives the full variable domain: ETGVTQSPTHLIKTRGQQVTLRCSSQSGHNTVSWYQQALGQGPQFIFQYYREEENGRGNFPPRFSGLQFPNYSSELNVNALELDDSALYLCASSQRGAHTQYFGPGTRLTVL.

V gene TRBV5-1 combines with J gene TRBJ2-1; 8 nucleotides line up with TRBD2. Germline V gene sequence: CDR1 SGHRS, CDR2 YFSETQ. The CDR3 totals 15 residues. The J segment lost 4 bases and the V segment lost 0 bases, leaving 3 bases of the junction unmatched. The CDR3: CASSLVTSDYNEQFF. In nucleotides, the CDR3 is TGCGCCAGCAGCTTGGTGACTAGCGATTACAATGAGCAGTTCTTC.

This clone was observed a single time. The genes are TRBV9 and TRBJ2-5; D is unclear. V lost 4 bases to trimming and J lost 5 bases, with 12 bases between them. Germline lookup yields CDR1 SGDLS and CDR2 YYNGEE. The CDR3 is 13 amino acids. CDR3 nucleotide sequence: TGTGCCAGCAGCCCCCCTTTATTGGAGACCCAGTACTTC. It codes for CASSPPLLETQYF.

This chain connects TRBV7-8 to TRBJ2-5, with 8 bases aligning to TRBD1. There are 16 residues in the CDR3. V trimming: 1 base; J trimming: 3 bases; junction bases outside the gene matches: 7. The germline V gene has CDR1 SGHVS and CDR2 FQNEAQ. CDR3 sequence (DNA): TGTGCCAGCAGCTTAGACACAGGGGGAGAGGAAGAGACCCAGTACTTC. Translated, it gives CASSLDTGGEEETQYF. Full variable domain (rest looked up from reference TRBV7-8 and TRBJ2-5): GAGVSQSPRYKVAKRGQDVALRCDPISGHVSLFWYQQALGQGPEFLTYFQNEAQLDKSGLPSDRFFAERPEGSVSTLKIQRTQQEDSAVYLCASSLDTGGEEETQYFGPGTRLLVL.

The chain combines TRBV7-3 with TRBJ2-1; 10 nucleotides agree with TRBD1. Germline loops: CDR1 SGHTA, CDR2 FQGTGA. With 5 bases clipped from V and 1 base from J, the junction kept 5 bases outside the gene matches. The CDR3 totals 16 residues. Here the CDR3 DNA reads TGTGCCAGCAGCCTAGGACAGGGGGGATCCTACAATGAGCAGTTCTTC. The encoded protein is CASSLGQGGSYNEQFF.

This clone turned up a few times. This chain joins TRBV5-5 and TRBJ1-2; D is possibly TRBD1 (5 bases). V was clipped by 3 bases and J by 0 bases, with 12 bases between them. Looked up from germline, CDR1 is SGHKS and CDR2 is YYEKEE (reference sequence). This CDR3 region has 15 residues. CDR3 region: CASSYGGRTNYGYTF. The CDR3 nucleotides read TGTGCCAGCAGCTATGGGGGGAGGACTAACTATGGCTACACCTTC.

CDR3 nucleotides: TGTGCCAGCAGCCCCACTGGTACAGGGGGCGAGCAGTACTTC. Residues: CASSPTGTGGEQYF. The chain combines TRBV11-3 with TRBJ2-7; TRBD1 agrees at 8 bases. This CDR3 has 14 amino acids. V dropped 5 bases and J dropped 6; count of bases not matched to a gene: 9. Germline V gene sequence: CDR1 SGHNT, CDR2 YENEEA. Together with reference TRBV11-3 and TRBJ2-7, the CDR3 gives the full variable domain: EAGVVQSPRYKIIEKKQPVAFWCNPISGHNTLYWYLQNLGQGPELLIRYENEEAVDDSQLPKDRFSAERLKGVDSTLKIQPAELGDSAVYLCASSPTGTGGEQYFGPGTRLTVT.

The V and J genes are TRBV4-1 and TRBJ2-5, with a possible D match to TRBD2 (5 bases). CDR3 size: 17 residues. Trimming shortened V by 3 bases and J by 1 base, and 18 bases separated the two germline ends. The germline CDR1 and CDR2 sequences are MGHRA and YSYEKL. The CDR3 sequence is CASSHRLGAAGQETQYF. As DNA, the CDR3 is TGCGCCAGCAGCCACCGCCTCGGTGCCGCGGGCCAAGAGACCCAGTACTTC.

This chain joins TRBV2 and TRBJ2-2; 12 bases agree with TRBD2. The V and J ends lost 5 bases and 4 bases, in that order; junction bases with no gene match: 5. Germline V gene data show CDR1 as SNHLY and CDR2 as FYNNEI. This CDR3 has 16 amino acids. The CDR3 DNA is TGTGCCAGCAGTCTTCTAGCGGGAGGGTTCACCGGGGAGCTGTTTTTT. The encoded protein is CASSLLAGGFTGELFF. Full variable domain (missing parts from reference TRBV2 and TRBJ2-2): EPEVTQTPSHQVTQMGQEVILRCVPISNHLYFYWYRQILGQKVEFLVSFYNNEISEKSEIFDDQFSVERPDGSNFTLKIRSTKLEDSAMYFCASSLLAGGFTGELFFGEGSRLTVL.

This chain links TRBV5-4 with TRBJ2-7, with TRBD2 as a possible D gene (5 bases). V lost 0 bases and J lost 5, with 18 bases in between. The CDR3 contains 16 residues. Germline CDR1 reads SGHNT; CDR2 reads YYREEE (reference sequence). The CDR3 DNA reads as TGTGCCAGCAGCTTGGAGACTACTCGCTTAGACGACGAGCAGTACTTC. Translating gives CASSLETTRLDDEQYF.

The chain links TRBV19 to TRBJ1-6; D not certain. Trimming cost V 3 bases and J 10 bases, with 7 bases left between them. The CDR3 covers 12 residues. CDR1 LNHDA and CDR2 SQIVND come from the germline V gene (reference sequence). In DNA, the CDR3 is TGTGCCAGTAGTATGATAGAGTCACCCCTCCACTTT. As protein: CASSMIESPLHF.

V and J are TRBV6-6 and TRBJ1-4; D perhaps matches TRBD1 (5 bases). Trimming left V 5 bases short and J 4 bases short, with 14 bases between. Germline assignment: CDR1 MNHNY and CDR2 SVGAGI (reference sequence). This CDR3 comprises 15 residues. The CDR3 here is CASSPLGGFNEKLFF. The CDR3 DNA is TGTGCCAGCAGTCCCCTGGGGGGGTTTAATGAAAAACTGTTTTTT.